These 16 T cell receptor beta chains originate from one sample sequenced in a study of blood T cells in healthy people across ages (dated by TCRdb to between 2014 and 2016). Library generation was performed with 5' RACE. The run used an Illumina HiSeq 2500. The second PCR ran for about 6 to 12 cycles and used a J-beta primer mix along with a sample-barcoded 5' primer. The raw public data were reprocessed by TCRdb itself: fastp quality trimming at Q25, MiXCR clonotype calling, in-frame beta chains only. Entries are consolidated by CDR3 protein sequence, retaining the most common genes and DNA. For this sample the table gives under 2,000,000 distinct CDR3 sequences, of which around 50% were detected only once. Less than 2.5% of the sample is held by the ten biggest clonotypes. Sequencing was carried out using blood. These receptors came from a woman between 40 and 55 years old in good health.

The chain couples TRBV6-2 or TRBV6-3 to TRBJ2-7, with a tentative D call TRBD2 (5 bases). The end of the DNA is better explained by TRBJ2-5, so the J call may be wrong. Germline V gene sequence: CDR1 MNHEY, CDR2 SVGEGT. The CDR3 runs 15 residues. CDR3 bases: TGTGCCAGCAGTTACGTGGCGCGGGTTTCAGAGACCCAGTACTTC. Amino acid sequence: CASSYVARVSETQYF.

Points on this clonotype: Sequence at one end of the junction differs from germline and may be a read error. The chain joins TRBV7-2 to TRBJ2-1; 11 nucleotides agree with TRBD2. Germline V gene sequence: CDR1 SGHTA, CDR2 FQGNSA. CDR3 length equals 16 residues. The CDR3 spells CASSRTASGGYNQQFF. In DNA form, the CDR3 reads TGTGCCAGCAGCCGGACAGCTAGCGGGGGGTACAATCAGCAGTTCTTC.

J is TRBJ2-7 and V is TRBV6-2 or TRBV6-3; 7 bases match TRBD1. Unmatched junction bases numbered 5, after V lost 6 bases and J lost 3 bases. The germline gives CDR1 MNHEY, CDR2 SVGEGT. CDR3 length: 13 amino acids. CDR3 sequence: CASSHGTVYEQYF. CDR3 DNA: TGTGCCAGCAGCCACGGGACAGTCTACGAGCAGTACTTC.

This sequence joins TRBV29-1 and TRBJ2-5; the D is unclear. Germline V gene sequence: CDR1 SQVTM, CDR2 ANQGSEA. Trimming took 4 bases from V and 5 from J, leaving 11 bases between them. The CDR3 contains 12 residues. The CDR3 coding sequence is TGCAGCGTTGCGGCTGGGGTTGAGACCCAGTACTTC. Translating gives CSVAAGVETQYF. Full variable domain (outside the CDR3, taken from reference TRBV29-1 and TRBJ2-5): SAVISQKPSRDICQRGTSLTIQCQVDSQVTMMFWYRQQPGQSLTLIATANQGSEATYESGFVIDKFPISRPNLTFSTLTVSNMSPEDSSIYLCSVAAGVETQYFGPGTRLLVL.

The V call is TRBV3-1, the J call TRBJ2-5; D possibly corresponds to TRBD2 (5 bases). CDR3 length: 15 residues. V gave up 1 base and J gave up 6 bases, with 15 bases separating them. Germline assignment: CDR1 LGHDT and CDR2 YNNKEL (reference sequence). Here the CDR3 reads CASSQAFSRGKTQYF. The CDR3 region has the DNA TGTGCCAGCAGCCAAGCTTTCTCTCGGGGAAAGACCCAGTACTTC.

The DNA for the CDR3 is TGTGCCAGCAGTTTTGTGGGGGGGGCCTACAATGAGCAGTTCTTC. Its translation: CASSFVGGAYNEQFF. The chain recombines TRBV28 with TRBJ2-1; 7 nucleotides align to TRBD2. CDR3 length equals 15 residues. CDR1 is MDHEN, CDR2 SYDVKM, per germline. J lost 2 bases, V lost 3 bases, and 4 bases had no gene match.

This clonotype has more than one count but fewer than ten. The CDR3 sequence is CASSPGRGGRTDTQYF. The CDR3 nucleotides read TGTGCCAGCAGTCCCGGAAGGGGGGGCAGAACAGATACGCAGTATTTT. The chain is built from TRBV12-3 or TRBV12-4 and TRBJ2-3; TRBD2 might be the D (7 bases). The CDR3 loop spans 16 amino acids. With 5 bases removed from V and 3 bases from J, the gap between germline ends came to 18 bases.

This chain uses TRBV7-2 with TRBJ1-4; TRBD1 matches 9 bases. The germline CDR1 and CDR2 sequences are SGHTA and FQGNSA. CDR3 length equals 15 residues. The J segment lost 8 bases and the V segment lost 3 bases, leaving 7 bases of the junction unmatched. CDR3 residues: CASSFYGTGTEKLFF. CDR3 bases: TGTGCCAGCAGCTTTTACGGGACAGGGACGGAAAAACTGTTTTTT.

The gene calls are TRBV7-2 and TRBJ2-1; perhaps D is TRBD1 or TRBD2 (6 bases each). Per the germline V gene, CDR1 is SGHTA and CDR2 is FQGNSA. V dropped 1 base and J dropped 9 bases, with 10 bases sitting between them. The CDR3 length is 13 residues. CDR3 region: CASSLVEGGEQFF. As DNA, the CDR3 is TGTGCCAGCAGCTTAGTTGAGGGGGGTGAGCAGTTCTTC.

J is TRBJ2-1 and V is TRBV2, with D maybe TRBD1 (5 bases). The CDR3 spans 14 residues. Per the germline V gene, CDR1 is SNHLY and CDR2 is FYNNEI. V lost 6 bases to trimming and J lost 5 bases, with 14 bases between them. The CDR3 loop reads CASRPRDGNNEQFF. The CDR3 DNA is TGTGCCAGCAGGCCCAGGGATGGAAACAATGAGCAGTTCTTC.

The V call is TRBV7-2, the J call TRBJ2-5; no firm D call. V lost 1 base, J lost 4 bases, and 22 bases lay in between. Germline assignment: CDR1 SGHTA and CDR2 FQGNSA. The CDR3 is 18 amino acids. CDR3 nucleotides: TGTGCCAGCAGCTTAGGAGCATTTTTGGGTGAGACTGTAGAGACCCAGTACTTC. Its translation: CASSLGAFLGETVETQYF.

This clonotype appeared a single time. This may be a read error: a much more frequent sequence differs by one nucleotide. The chain links TRBV7-2 to TRBJ2-5, with 8 bases fitting TRBD2. This CDR3 has 13 residues. Trimming removed 1 base from V and 11 bases from J; junction bases left unmatched: 6. Germline V CDR1 and CDR2: SGHTA, FQGNSA. The CDR3 bases are TGTGCCAGCAGCTTAGGACTAGCGTGGGAGCAGTACTTC. This sequence encodes CASSLGLAWEQYF.

V and J are TRBV5-1 and TRBJ2-3, with 9 bases that match TRBD1. CDR1 is SGHRS, CDR2 YFSETQ, per germline. The CDR3 length is 16 residues. V dropped 2 bases and J dropped 3; count of bases not matched to a gene: 7. CDR3 in DNA: TGCGCCAGCAGCTTAACGGGACAGGGCGATACAGATACGCAGTATTTT. It codes for CASSLTGQGDTDTQYF.

This sequence joins TRBV2 and TRBJ2-6; TRBD2 is a possible D gene (7 bases). Trimming stripped 8 bases from V and 0 bases from J, with 14 bases between. CDR3 length equals 16 residues. Germline loops: CDR1 SNHLY, CDR2 FYNNEI. CDR3 residues: CASSGGRNSGANVLTF. The CDR3 DNA is TGTGCCAGCTCGGGGGGCCGGAACTCTGGGGCCAACGTCCTGACTTTC. The full variable domain, its missing parts supplied by reference TRBV2 and TRBJ2-6, is EPEVTQTPSHQVTQMGQEVILRCVPISNHLYFYWYRQILGQKVEFLVSFYNNEISEKSEIFDDQFSVERPDGSNFTLKIRSTKLEDSAMYFCASSGGRNSGANVLTFGAGSRLTVL.

V usage is TRBV6-5 and J usage is TRBJ1-1; D gene uncertain. The CDR3 sequence is 15 residues long. Trimming removed 4 bases from V and 3 bases from J, with 15 bases in between. CDR1 is MNHEY and CDR2 is SVGAGI in the germline V gene. The CDR3, as DNA: TGTGCCAGCAGTTCCCCTGGTCGTGGGGACACTGAAGCTTTCTTT. Its protein is CASSSPGRGDTEAFF.

V usage is TRBV20-1 and J usage is TRBJ2-4; either TRBD1 or TRBD2 may fit D (5 bases each). V lost 5 bases and J 1 base, leaving 21 bases between the germline ends. Germline V gives CDR1 DFQATT, CDR2 SNEGSKA (reference sequence). The CDR3 loop spans 17 amino acids. CDR3 DNA sequence: TGCAGTGCTCAGAACCCCGGGGCCCCTTCGGCCAAAAACATTCAGTACTTC. It translates to CSAQNPGAPSAKNIQYF.